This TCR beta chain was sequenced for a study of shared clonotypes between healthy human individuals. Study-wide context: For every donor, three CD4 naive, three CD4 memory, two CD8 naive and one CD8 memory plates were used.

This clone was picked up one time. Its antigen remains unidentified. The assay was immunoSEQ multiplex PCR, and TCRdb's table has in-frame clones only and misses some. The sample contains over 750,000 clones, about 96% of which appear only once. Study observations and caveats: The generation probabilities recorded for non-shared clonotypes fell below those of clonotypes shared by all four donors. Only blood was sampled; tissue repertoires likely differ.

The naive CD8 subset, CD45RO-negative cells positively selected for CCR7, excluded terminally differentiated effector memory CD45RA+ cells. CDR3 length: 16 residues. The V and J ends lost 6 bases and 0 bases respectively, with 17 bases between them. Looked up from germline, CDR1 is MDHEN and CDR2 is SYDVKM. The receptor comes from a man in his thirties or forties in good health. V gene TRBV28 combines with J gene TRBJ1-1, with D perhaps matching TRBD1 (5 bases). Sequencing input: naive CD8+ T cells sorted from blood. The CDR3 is CASSSIGGAMNTEAFF. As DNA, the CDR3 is TGTGCCAGCAGCAGCATCGGAGGGGCGATGAACACTGAAGCTTTCTTT. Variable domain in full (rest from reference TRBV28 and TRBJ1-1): DVKVTQSSRYLVKRTGEKVFLECVQDMDHENMFWYRQDPGLGLRLIYFSYDVKMKEKGDIPEGYSVSREKKERFSLILESASTNQTSMYLCASSSIGGAMNTEAFFGQGTRLTVV.